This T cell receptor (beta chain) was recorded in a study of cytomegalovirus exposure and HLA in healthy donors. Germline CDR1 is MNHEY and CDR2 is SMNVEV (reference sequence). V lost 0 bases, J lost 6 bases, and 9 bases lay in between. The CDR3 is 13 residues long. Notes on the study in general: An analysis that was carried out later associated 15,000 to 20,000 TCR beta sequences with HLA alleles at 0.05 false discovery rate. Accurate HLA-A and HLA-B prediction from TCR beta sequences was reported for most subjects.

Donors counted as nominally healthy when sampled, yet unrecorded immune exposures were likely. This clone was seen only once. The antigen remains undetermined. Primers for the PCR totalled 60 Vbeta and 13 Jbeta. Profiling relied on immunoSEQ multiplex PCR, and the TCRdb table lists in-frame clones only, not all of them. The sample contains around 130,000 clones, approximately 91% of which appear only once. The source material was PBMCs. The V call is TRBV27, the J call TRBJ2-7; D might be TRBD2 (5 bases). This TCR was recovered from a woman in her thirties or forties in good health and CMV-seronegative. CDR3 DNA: TGTGCCAGCAGTTTATCTATCCGGGGCGAGCAGTACTTC. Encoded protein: CASSLSIRGEQYF.